Here is one T cell receptor beta chain with its context. Its antigen is not identified. The data were taken from a study of identical twins. Study-level points and caveats: Analyses based on zero insertions could be partly confounded by invariant MAIT and iNKT cells.

With template switching, a universal primer site was added, and the cDNA carried unique molecular identifiers. One entry per CDR3 protein, called by TCRdb with MiXCR from the 5' RACE reads. The table shows 450,000 to 600,000 distinct CDR3 sequences, with approximately 20% occurring only once. Each donor (without exception) was a healthy Caucasian. This sample was shared with a second study, whose subject was yellow fever vaccine responses in identical twins.

The sequenced sample consisted of CD4+ T cells sorted from blood. This TCR derives from a woman aged 18-29 years in good health.

As DNA, the CDR3 is TGTGCCAGCAGCTTAGAAGGGGCAATATATGAGCAGTTCTTC. Its translation is CASSLEGAIYEQFF. The chain is built from TRBV7-9 and TRBJ2-1; perhaps TRBD1 as D (5 bases). The CDR3 extends over 14 amino acids. V lost 1 base, J lost 8 bases, and 12 bases lay in between. CDR1 is SEHNR and CDR2 is FQNEAQ in the germline V gene (reference sequence).